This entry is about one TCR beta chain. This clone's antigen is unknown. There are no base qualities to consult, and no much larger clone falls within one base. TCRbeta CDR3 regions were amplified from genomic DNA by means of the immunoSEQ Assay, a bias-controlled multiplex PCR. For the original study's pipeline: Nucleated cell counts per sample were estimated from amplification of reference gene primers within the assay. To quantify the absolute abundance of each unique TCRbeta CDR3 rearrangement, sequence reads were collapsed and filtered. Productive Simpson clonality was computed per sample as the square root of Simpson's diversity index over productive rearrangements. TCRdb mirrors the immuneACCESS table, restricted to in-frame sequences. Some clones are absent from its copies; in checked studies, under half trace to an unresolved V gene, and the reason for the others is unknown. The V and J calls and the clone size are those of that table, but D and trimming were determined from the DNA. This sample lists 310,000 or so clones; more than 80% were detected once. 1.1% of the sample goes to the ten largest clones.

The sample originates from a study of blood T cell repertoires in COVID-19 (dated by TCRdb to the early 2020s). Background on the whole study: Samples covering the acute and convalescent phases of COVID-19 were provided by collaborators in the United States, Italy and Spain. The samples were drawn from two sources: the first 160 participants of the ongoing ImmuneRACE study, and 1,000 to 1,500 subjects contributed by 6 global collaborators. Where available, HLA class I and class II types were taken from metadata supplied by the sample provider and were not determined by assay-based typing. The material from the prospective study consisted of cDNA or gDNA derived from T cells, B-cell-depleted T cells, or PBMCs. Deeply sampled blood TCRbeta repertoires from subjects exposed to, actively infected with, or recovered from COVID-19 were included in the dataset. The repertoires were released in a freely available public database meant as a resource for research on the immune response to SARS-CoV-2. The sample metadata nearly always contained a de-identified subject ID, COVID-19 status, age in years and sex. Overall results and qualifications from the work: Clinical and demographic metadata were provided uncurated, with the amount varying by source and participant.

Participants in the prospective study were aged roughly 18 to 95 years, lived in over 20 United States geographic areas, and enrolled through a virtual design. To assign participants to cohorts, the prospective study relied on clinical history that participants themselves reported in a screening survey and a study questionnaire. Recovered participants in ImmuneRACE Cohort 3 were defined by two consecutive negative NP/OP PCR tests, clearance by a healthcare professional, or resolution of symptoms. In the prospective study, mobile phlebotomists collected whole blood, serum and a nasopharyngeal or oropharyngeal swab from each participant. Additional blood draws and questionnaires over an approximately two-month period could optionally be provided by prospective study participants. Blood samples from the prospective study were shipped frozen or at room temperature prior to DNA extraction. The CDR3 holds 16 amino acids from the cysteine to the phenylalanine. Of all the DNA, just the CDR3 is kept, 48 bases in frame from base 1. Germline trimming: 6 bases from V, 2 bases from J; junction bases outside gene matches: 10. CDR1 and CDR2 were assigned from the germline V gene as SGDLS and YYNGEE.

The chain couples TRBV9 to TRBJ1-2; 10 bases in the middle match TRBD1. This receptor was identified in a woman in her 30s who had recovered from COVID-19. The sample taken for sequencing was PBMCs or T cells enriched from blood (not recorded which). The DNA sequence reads TGTGCCAGCACCATAAACCGGGGACAGGGGAACTATGGCTACACCTTC. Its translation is CASTINRGQGNYGYTF.